This TCR beta chain comes out of a study of T cell repertoires in cytomegalovirus infection (dated by TCRdb to the late 2010s). At the level of the whole study: Recently identified HLA-C-restricted CMV epitopes, whose presentation resists viral immunomodulation, were targeted by peptide stimulations together with well-studied HLA-B-restricted epitopes. Because public TCR beta signatures pointed to carriage of CMV infection together with the matching HLA type, the HLA type of each donor mattered for the analysis. Results the study describes overall, beyond this receptor: In both this cohort and an independent 352-donor cohort, the cumulative frequency of public TCR beta family members distinguished carriers of CMV infection plus the relevant HLA type. The ex vivo response was dominated by HLA-C-restricted CMV-specific TCR beta clonotypes, which also provided the single most frequent clonotype in two of eight donors.

Taken from the germline V gene, the CDR1 and CDR2 loops are SGHRS and YFSETQ. Including cysteine and phenylalanine, the CDR3 has 13 amino acids. Only the CDR3 region is kept as DNA, spanning 39 bases read in frame from base 1. V and J lose 6 bases and 2 bases, and a span of 11 bases separates them. This clonotype was seen only a few times. Which antigen it targets is not known. No quality values exist for individual bases; no much larger clone is one base distant. The treatment or condition label, read with the paper, signifies: in vitro stimulation with specific CMV peptide epitopes to enrich CMV-specific T cells. The sequencing machine was an Illumina HiSeq 1500. Using fastp trimming at Q25 and MiXCR clonotype assembly, TCRdb reanalyzed the public sequencing data and kept in-frame beta chains. Every CDR3 protein is listed once, alongside the most common genes and DNA of its rows. This sample has roughly 920,000 distinct CDR3 sequences in its table, and approximately 30% of those were observed once. Around an eighth of the sample is in the top ten clones.

This receptor was obtained from a human donor in good health (CMV status not recorded). Some clones in this sample may be carry-over from other donors' samples. Material: cultured CD8+ T cells from PBMCs, obtained from culture after CMV antigen stimulation. The chain couples TRBV5-1 to TRBJ2-5, and perhaps TRBD1 as D gene, on 5 matching bases. The base sequence is TGCGCCAGCACACCAGGGTTACAAGAGACCCAGTACTTC. This is translated as CASTPGLQETQYF.